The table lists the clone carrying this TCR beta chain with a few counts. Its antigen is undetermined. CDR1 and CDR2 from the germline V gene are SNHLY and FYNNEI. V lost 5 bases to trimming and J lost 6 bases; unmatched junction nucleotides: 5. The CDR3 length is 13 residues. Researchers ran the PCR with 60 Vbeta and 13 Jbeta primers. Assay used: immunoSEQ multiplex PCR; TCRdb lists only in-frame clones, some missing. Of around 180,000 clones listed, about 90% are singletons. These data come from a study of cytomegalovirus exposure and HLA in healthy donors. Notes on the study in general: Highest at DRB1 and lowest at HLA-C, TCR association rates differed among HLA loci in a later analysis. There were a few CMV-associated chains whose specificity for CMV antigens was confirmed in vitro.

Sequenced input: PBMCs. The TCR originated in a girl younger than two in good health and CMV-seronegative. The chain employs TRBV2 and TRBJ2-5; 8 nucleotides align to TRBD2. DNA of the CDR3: TGTGCCAGCAGTAGGGGCGGGAGGAAGACCCAGTACTTC. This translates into CASSRGGRKTQYF.